This paragraph covers one TCR beta chain sequence. Its target is not known. The sample comes from a study of cytomegalovirus exposure and HLA in healthy donors. Study overall: A data release that came early held 80 million or so unique TCRs from HLA-typed donors. Study observations and caveats: Fewer N-insertions (relative to the roughly 720-donor mean) were reportedly seen in an Asian-associated ancestry cluster in a later analysis. Most subjects had HLA-A and HLA-B alleles reportedly predicted accurately by TCR beta sequences.

The PCR was carried out with 60 Vbeta primers and 13 Jbeta primers. Method: immunoSEQ multiplex PCR; TCRdb's copy keeps in-frame clones and lacks some. This sample has some 210,000 clones, with roughly four fifths found just once. This CDR3 is 13 amino acids long. Trimming stripped 2 bases from V and 1 base from J, with 5 bases between. Germline CDR1 is LNHDA and CDR2 is SQIVND (reference sequence). The V call is TRBV19, the J call TRBJ1-1, with D unclear. This TCR was recovered from a woman between 50 and 59 years old in good health and CMV-seropositive. Sequenced input: PBMCs. The CDR3 is CASSITGNTEAFF. The CDR3 bases are TGTGCCAGTAGTATAACGGGGAACACTGAAGCTTTCTTT.